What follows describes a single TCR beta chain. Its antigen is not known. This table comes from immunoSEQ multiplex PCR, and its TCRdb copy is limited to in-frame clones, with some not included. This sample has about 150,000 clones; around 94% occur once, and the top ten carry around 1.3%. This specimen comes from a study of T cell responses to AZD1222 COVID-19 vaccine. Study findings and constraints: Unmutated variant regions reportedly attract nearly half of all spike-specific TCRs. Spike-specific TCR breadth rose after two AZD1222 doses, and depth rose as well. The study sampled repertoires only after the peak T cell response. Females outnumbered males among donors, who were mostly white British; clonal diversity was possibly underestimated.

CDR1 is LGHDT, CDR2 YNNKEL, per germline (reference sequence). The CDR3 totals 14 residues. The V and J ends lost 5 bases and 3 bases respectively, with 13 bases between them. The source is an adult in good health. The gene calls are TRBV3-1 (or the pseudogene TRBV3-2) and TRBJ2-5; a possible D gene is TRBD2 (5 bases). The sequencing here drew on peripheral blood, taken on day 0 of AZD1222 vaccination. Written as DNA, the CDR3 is TGTGCCAGCAGCATCCCCCCAGCGGAAGAGACCCAGTACTTC. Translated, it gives CASSIPPAEETQYF.